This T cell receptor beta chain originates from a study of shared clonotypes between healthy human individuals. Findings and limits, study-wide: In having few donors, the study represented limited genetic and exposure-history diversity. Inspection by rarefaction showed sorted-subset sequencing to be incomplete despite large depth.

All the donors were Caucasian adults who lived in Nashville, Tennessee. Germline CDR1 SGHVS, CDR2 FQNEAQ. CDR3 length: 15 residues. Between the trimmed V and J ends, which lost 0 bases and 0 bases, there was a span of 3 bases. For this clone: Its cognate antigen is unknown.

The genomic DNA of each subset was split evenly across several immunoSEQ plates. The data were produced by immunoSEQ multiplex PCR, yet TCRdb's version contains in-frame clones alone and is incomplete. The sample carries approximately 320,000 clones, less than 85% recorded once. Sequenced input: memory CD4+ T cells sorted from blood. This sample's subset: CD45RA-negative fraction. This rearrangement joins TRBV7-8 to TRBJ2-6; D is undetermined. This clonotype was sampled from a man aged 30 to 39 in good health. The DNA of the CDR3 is TGTGCCAGCAGCTTAGCAGGCTCTGGGGCCAACGTCCTGACTTTC. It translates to CASSLAGSGANVLTF.